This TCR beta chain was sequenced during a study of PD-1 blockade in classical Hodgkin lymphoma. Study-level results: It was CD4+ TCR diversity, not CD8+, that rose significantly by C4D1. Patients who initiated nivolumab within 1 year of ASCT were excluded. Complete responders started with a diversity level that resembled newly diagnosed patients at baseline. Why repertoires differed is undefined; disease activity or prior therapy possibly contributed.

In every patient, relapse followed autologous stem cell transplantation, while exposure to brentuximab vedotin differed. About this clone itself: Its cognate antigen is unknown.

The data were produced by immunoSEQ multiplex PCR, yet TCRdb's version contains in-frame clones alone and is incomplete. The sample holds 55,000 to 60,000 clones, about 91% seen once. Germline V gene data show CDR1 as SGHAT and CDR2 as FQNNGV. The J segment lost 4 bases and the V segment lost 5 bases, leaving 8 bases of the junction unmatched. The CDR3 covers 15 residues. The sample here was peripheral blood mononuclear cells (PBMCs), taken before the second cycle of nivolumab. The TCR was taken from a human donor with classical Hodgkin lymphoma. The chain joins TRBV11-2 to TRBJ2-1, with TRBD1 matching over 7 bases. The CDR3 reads CASSDRDSAYNEQFF. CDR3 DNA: TGTGCCAGCAGCGACCGGGACAGCGCGTACAATGAGCAGTTCTTC.